This passage covers 10 T cell receptor beta chains from one sample sequenced in a study of vaccination and CD4 T cells after COVID-19. No antigen has been identified for these receptors. Treatment: roughly 10-day PBMC culture with coronavirus spike peptide pools or control peptides (ViraFEST assay). Cultured CD4+ T cell DNA underwent sequencing with the Oncomine TCR Beta short-read assay. TCRdb used MiXCR to reprocess the PCR reads, holding one entry per CDR3 protein. Found here are under 20,000 distinct CDR3 sequences, less than 70% of them singletons; the top ten hold approximately 7.5%. Source material: CD4+ T cells from blood, cultured in vitro. These receptors originate from a human donor who had recovered from COVID-19.

V is TRBV9 and J is TRBJ1-6; 7 nucleotides line up with TRBD1. Germline CDR1 and CDR2: SGDLS and YYNGEE. The CDR3 is 14 residues long. J gave up 7 bases and V 3 bases, and 4 bases lay outside the gene matches. The CDR3 loop is CASSGGQPNSPLHF. CDR3 bases: TGTGCCAGCAGCGGGGGACAGCCCAATTCACCCCTCCACTTT.

The gene calls are TRBV27 and TRBJ2-5, with D maybe TRBD1 (7 bases). The CDR3 has 14 residues. Deletions cut 3 bases from V and 4 bases from J, with 12 bases between. CDR1 is MNHEY and CDR2 is SMNVEV in the germline V gene (reference sequence). DNA for the CDR3: TGTGCCAGCAGTTTCTCAGGGGGGAGAGAGACCCAGTACTTC. Its translation: CASSFSGGRETQYF.

In this sample, this clonotype turned up once. In DNA form, the CDR3 reads TGTGCCAGTAGTCCCAGGGTGGGGGGGTACAATGAGCAGTTCTTC. Translated: CASSPRVGGYNEQFF. J is TRBJ2-1 and V is TRBV19, with 7 positions matching TRBD2. Germline CDR1 and CDR2: LNHDA and SQIVND (reference sequence). The CDR3 has 15 residues. The V gene end was trimmed by 5 bases and the J gene end by 4 bases; junction bases not matched to a gene: 8.

The chain joins TRBV24-1 to TRBJ1-1; no definite D call. This CDR3 is built from 13 residues. CDR1 is KGHDR, CDR2 SFDVKD, per germline. V was cut by 8 bases and J by 6 bases, with 15 bases left in between. The CDR3 DNA follows: TGTGCCACCAAGGGTGGATTCGAGGCTGAAGCTTTCTTT. The encoded protein is CATKGGFEAEAFF.

CDR3 sequence reads: CASSLHGRTLTYEQYF. In DNA form, the CDR3 reads TGTGCCAGCAGTTTACACGGCAGAACTCTTACCTACGAGCAGTACTTC. The rearrangement links TRBV27 to TRBJ2-7; no definite D call. The CDR3 runs 16 residues. Per germline, CDR1 MNHEY and CDR2 SMNVEV (reference sequence). V was clipped by 2 bases and J by 2 bases, with 16 bases between them.

This chain uses TRBV2 with TRBJ1-5; weak D call: TRBD1 (5 bases). The germline V and J ends were trimmed by 1 base and 4 bases, with 11 bases remaining between them. Germline V gene sequence: CDR1 SNHLY, CDR2 FYNNEI. The CDR3 runs to 15 residues. CDR3 in amino acids: CASSEERGSNQPQHF. Here the CDR3 DNA reads TGTGCCAGCAGTGAAGAACGGGGCTCAAATCAGCCCCAGCATTTT.

V usage is TRBV20-1 and J usage is TRBJ2-6; D uncertain. CDR3 size: 15 residues. Trimming pared 0 bases from V and 1 base from J, leaving 7 bases between. Per the germline V gene, CDR1 is DFQATT and CDR2 is SNEGSKA (reference sequence). For the CDR3, the DNA is TGCAGTGCTAGAGAAGTAAGGTCTGGGGCCAACGTCCTGACTTTC. Translated, it gives CSAREVRSGANVLTF.

In nucleotides, the CDR3 is TGCGCCAGCAGCTTGGTAGGAATCAATGAGCAGTTCTTC. Translating it yields CASSLVGINEQFF. This sequence joins TRBV5-1 and TRBJ2-1; no firm D call. The germline gives CDR1 SGHRS, CDR2 YFSETQ. V was clipped by 0 bases and J by 6 bases, with 7 bases between them. This CDR3 comprises 13 residues. The full variable domain, rest sourced from reference TRBV5-1 and TRBJ2-1, is KAGVTQTPRYLIKTRGQQVTLSCSPISGHRSVSWYQQTPGQGLQFLFEYFSETQRNKGNFPGRFSGRQFSNSRSEMNVSTLELGDSALYLCASSLVGINEQFFGPGTRLTVL.

This clonotype was seen a few times. The rearrangement links TRBV7-3 to TRBJ1-2; D is possibly TRBD1 (6 bases). The length of the CDR3 is 19 residues. Per germline, CDR1 SGHTA and CDR2 FQGTGA. Trimming took off 4 bases at V and 3 bases at J, with 27 bases between the two ends. The CDR3 DNA reads TGTGCCAGCAGCTCCCTCCCCCTTGAGGACAGCCCCTTTGACTATGGCTACACCTTC. As protein: CASSSLPLEDSPFDYGYTF. Combining the CDR3 with reference TRBV7-3 and TRBJ1-2 gives the whole variable domain GAGVSQTPSNKVTEKGKYVELRCDPISGHTALYWYRQSLGQGPEFLIYFQGTGAADDSGLPNDRFFAVRPEGSVSTLKIQRTERGDSAVYLCASSSLPLEDSPFDYGYTFGSGTRLTVV.

This clonotype turned up a few times. This sequence joins TRBV6-1 and TRBJ1-1, with D possibly matching TRBD1 (5 bases). With 6 bases removed from V and 0 bases from J, the gap between germline ends came to 5 bases. The CDR3 is made up of 12 amino acids. The germline CDR1 and CDR2 sequences are MNHNS and SASEGT. The CDR3 spells CASRGVNTEAFF. In DNA, the CDR3 is TGTGCCAGCAGGGGGGTGAACACTGAAGCTTTCTTT.